This TCR beta chain was recorded in a study of regulatory T cells in long-lasting Graves disease. Study outcomes and limitations: Favoring TRBV28, TRBJ1-2 and TRBJ2-5 was a feature seen in persistent disease. Compared with new cases, persistent Graves' patients showed reduced TCR diversity.

The J segment lost 1 base and the V segment lost 0 bases, leaving 18 bases of the junction unmatched. CDR3 length equals 21 residues. Germline CDR1 is LGHNA and CDR2 is YNFKEQ. Investigators prepared the TCR beta libraries by applying iRepertoire HTBI primers and Arm-PCR of CDR3 regions. One entry per CDR3 protein results from TCRdb running MiXCR on the multiplex PCR reads. Of 450,000 to 500,000 distinct CDR3 sequences listed, 15% to 20% are singletons. The time point: newly diagnosed GD, antithyroid drugs for less than 3 months. Generation of the TCR library employed RNA extracted from PBMCs. For this clonotype: The target antigen is unknown.

A further study also used this sample, focusing on T cells in Graves' hyperthyroidism and ophthalmopathy.

The source of this sequence is a man aged 40-49 years with Graves disease. The chain links TRBV4-2 to TRBJ2-3; 8 bases map to TRBD2. Sequenced here: peripheral blood mononuclear cells (PBMCs), sampled at new diagnosis, from a patient treated with antithyroid drugs. CDR3 DNA: TGTGCCAGCAGCCAAGATCTCAGCGGGAGCTTAGGTGTTCGGGGCACAGATACGCAGTATTTT. It encodes CASSQDLSGSLGVRGTDTQYF.